Listed here is a single T cell receptor beta chain. The source of the sample is a study of blood T cell repertoires in COVID-19. The CDR3 loop spans 16 amino acids. V lost 3 bases and J lost 4, with 18 bases in between. Germline CDR1 reads SGHDN; CDR2 reads FVKESK. Assignment of participants to cohorts was predicated upon participant-reported clinical history. Assay used: immunoSEQ multiplex PCR; TCRdb lists only in-frame clones, some missing. The sample carries about 410,000 clones, less than 95% recorded once. The sample comprised PBMCs or T cells enriched from blood (not recorded which). The chain is built from TRBV14 and TRBJ1-1; the D is unclear. This TCR was recovered from a man aged 18 to 29 who had recovered from COVID-19. CDR3 amino acids: CASSQVPKEASTEAFF. DNA for the CDR3: TGTGCCAGCAGCCAGGTTCCAAAGGAGGCGAGCACTGAAGCTTTCTTT. Full variable domain (rest looked up from reference TRBV14 and TRBJ1-1): EAGVTQFPSHSVIEKGQTVTLRCDPISGHDNLYWYRRVMGKEIKFLLHFVKESKQDESGMPNNRFLAERTGGTYSTLKVQPAELEDSGVYFCASSQVPKEASTEAFFGQGTRLTVV.